This T cell receptor (beta chain) was found in a study of control samples from healthy donors and cancer patients. With V trimmed by 4 bases and J by 3 bases, 6 bases remained unmatched. CDR3 length: 17 residues. Germline-derived CDR1 and CDR2 are SEHNR and FQNEAQ (reference sequence). Clones were read by immunoSEQ multiplex PCR, and TCRdb kept only the in-frame ones, dropping some. In the table there are 48,000 or so clones, roughly 93% of which are singletons. Sequences were obtained from PBMCs. The V gene is TRBV7-9, the J gene TRBJ2-1; 13 nucleotides line up with TRBD2. The TCR originated in a woman between 50 and 59 years old with head and neck cancer. The CDR3: CASSSSRLAGGYNEQFF. The DNA for the CDR3 is TGTGCCAGCAGCTCTAGTAGACTAGCGGGAGGCTACAATGAGCAGTTCTTC.